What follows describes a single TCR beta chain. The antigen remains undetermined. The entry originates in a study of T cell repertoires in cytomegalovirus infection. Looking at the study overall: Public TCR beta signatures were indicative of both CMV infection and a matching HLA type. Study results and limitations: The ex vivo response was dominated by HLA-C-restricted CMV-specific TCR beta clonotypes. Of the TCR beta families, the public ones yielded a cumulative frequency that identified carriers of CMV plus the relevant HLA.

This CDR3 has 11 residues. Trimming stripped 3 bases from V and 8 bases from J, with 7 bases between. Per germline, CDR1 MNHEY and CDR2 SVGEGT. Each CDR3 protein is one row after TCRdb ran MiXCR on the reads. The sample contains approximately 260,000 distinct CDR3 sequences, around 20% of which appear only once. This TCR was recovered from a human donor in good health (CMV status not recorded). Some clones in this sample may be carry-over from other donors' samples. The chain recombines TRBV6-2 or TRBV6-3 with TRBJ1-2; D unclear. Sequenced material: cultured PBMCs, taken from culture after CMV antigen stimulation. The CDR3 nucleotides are TGTGCCAGCAGTTATCCCGACGGCTACACCTTC. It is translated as CASSYPDGYTF.